This T cell receptor beta chain was recorded in a study of neurological immune-mediated disorders. Study details: Of some 34 multiple sclerosis patients, about 30 were relapsing-remitting and 3 secondary progressive. Study-level results: For the multiple sclerosis repertoire cluster, no association with any clinical or MRI feature was found.

The method for making cDNA was 5'RACE, and it used 10-nucleotide random UMIs. TCRdb called the 5' RACE reads again in MiXCR, with one record for every CDR3 protein. The table shows roughly 62,000 distinct CDR3 sequences, with 4.5% to 5.5% occurring only once. Germline V gene lookup returns CDR1 SGHDT and CDR2 YYEEEE. V gave up 4 bases and J gave up 5 bases, with 21 bases separating them. The CDR3 is 16 residues long. There are many counts of this clonotype. Its antigen is still unknown. The sample comprised PBMCs. The rearrangement uses TRBV5-6 and TRBJ2-5; the D call may be TRBD1 or TRBD2 (5 bases each). This receptor was taken from a woman between 45 and 60 years old with multiple sclerosis. The CDR3 loop reads CASSTPPGPGVETQYF. DNA for the CDR3: TGTGCCAGCAGCACCCCCCCGGGACCCGGCGTCGAGACCCAGTACTTC.